This TCR beta chain was obtained from a study of T cell changes during pregnancy in multiple sclerosis. Using immunoSEQ multiplex PCR, the repertoire was profiled, and TCRdb retains in-frame clones only, with some absent. The table lists about 38,000 clones, 75% to 95% of them singletons. CDR1 is MNHNY and CDR2 is SVGAGI in the germline V gene (reference sequence). This CDR3 is built from 16 residues. Trimming at V came to 0 bases and at J to 9 bases, leaving 8 bases not matched to a gene. The receptor was derived from a female donor with multiple sclerosis, enrolled in a pregnancy study. The sequencing used CD8+ T cells from peripheral blood mononuclear cells, collected in the second trimester of pregnancy. V and J are TRBV6-6 and TRBJ1-6, with 7 bases that match TRBD1. As DNA, the CDR3 is TGTGCCAGCAGTTACTCGGGCAGGGGGAAGCGTTCACCCCTCCACTTT. This sequence encodes CASSYSGRGKRSPLHF.